This T cell receptor (beta chain) was documented in a study of tumor and adjacent non-tumor tissue in lung cancer. The wider study: Samples averaged about 4.3 million productive TCRbeta reads each.

Three rounds of nested PCR, following a modified ARM-PCR protocol, produced the TCRbeta library. Each CDR3 protein gets one entry after TCRdb re-called the multiplex PCR reads with MiXCR. The repertoire holds about 50,000 distinct CDR3 sequences, around two thirds seen once, with 20% to 30% in the top ten. With regard to this clonotype: Its antigen is undetermined. The junction differs from germline at one of its ends, possibly a read error.

The template was RNA from unsorted bulk tissue. The normal lung tissue was taken more than 3 cm from the tumor edge. Between August and November 2014, newly diagnosed, chemotherapy-naive lung cancer patients underwent thoracic surgery in China. The CDR3 totals 17 residues. Per germline, CDR1 SGHAT and CDR2 FQDESV (reference sequence). Findings and limits, study-wide: Tumor tissue had significantly higher TCR diversity than normal lung. In normal lung, the top 100 clones were significantly more dominant than in tumor.

This TCR came from a woman aged 55 to 70 with non-small cell lung cancer. V and J are TRBV11-1 and TRBJ2-1; weak D call: TRBD2 (5 bases). The source material was distant non-tumor lung tissue. The CDR3 loop is CASSRGFGASSYSEQFF. DNA of the CDR3: TGTGCCAGCAGTCGGGGTTTCGGAGCGAGCTCCTACAGTGAGCAGTTTTTC.